Presented here are 13 T cell receptor beta chains from one specimen sequenced in a study of shared clonotypes between healthy human individuals. Naive CD8 populations comprised CD45RO-negative cells positively selected for CCR7, excluding terminally differentiated effector memory CD45RA+ cells. The repertoire was sequenced with immunoSEQ multiplex PCR; TCRdb's copy has only in-frame clones and lacks some. The sample has about 650,000 clones; just under 97% are singletons. Sequencing was done on a sample of naive CD8+ T cells sorted from blood. These receptors were obtained from a woman in her twenties or thirties in good health.

The CDR3, as DNA: TGTGCCAGCTCACCAGGCGGGACAACTCAAGCGGGAGGGATGCCCTACGAGCAGTACTTC. It is translated as CASSPGGTTQAGGMPYEQYF. This rearrangement joins TRBV18 to TRBJ2-7; TRBD2 agrees at 10 bases. Losses at the gene ends were 2 bases for V and 2 bases for J; bases not matched to a gene: 18. The CDR3 has 20 amino acids. Looked up from germline, CDR1 is KGHSH and CDR2 is LQKENI.

CDR3 DNA sequence: TGCGCCAGCAGTGGGCTAGCGGGAGTTGCGGCAGATACGCAGTATTTT. Protein: CASSGLAGVAADTQYF. The J gene is TRBJ2-3, the V gene TRBV10-2; TRBD2 aligns across 10 bases. CDR1 and CDR2 (germline): WSHSY, SAAADI. The CDR3 length is 16 residues. V was pared by 4 bases and J by 4 bases, with 8 bases of the junction left unmatched.

V is TRBV10-1 and J is TRBJ2-3; 10 bases are a match to TRBD2. With 2 bases clipped from V and 6 bases from J, the junction kept 5 bases outside the gene matches. Germline CDR1 WNHNN, CDR2 SYGVQD (reference sequence). The CDR3 loop spans 15 amino acids. In nucleotides, the CDR3 is TGCGCCAGCAGTGAGACGCTAGCGGGAGCGGATACGCAGTATTTT. This gives the protein CASSETLAGADTQYF.

This clone was seen only once. The chain carries TRBV11-2 and TRBJ2-1; 7 bases are shared with TRBD1. Looked up from germline, CDR1 is SGHAT and CDR2 is FQNNGV. The CDR3 sequence is 14 residues long. With V trimmed by 4 bases and J by 8 bases, 8 bases remained unmatched. CDR3 DNA sequence: TGTGCCAGCAGCTACACCCGACAGGGCTATGAGCAGTTCTTC. Translating gives CASSYTRQGYEQFF.

The chain joins TRBV5-4 to TRBJ1-1; perhaps TRBD1 as D (5 bases). The CDR3 has 13 residues. Germline CDR1 and CDR2: SGHNT and YYREEE (reference sequence). Trimming left V 4 bases short and J 6 bases short, with 13 bases between. The CDR3 region has the DNA TGTGCCAGCAGCCCGGGGGTAGGGGCTGAAGCTTTCTTT. It yields the protein CASSPGVGAEAFF.

The chain couples TRBV29-1 to TRBJ1-1; D is unclear. The CDR3 has 12 amino acids. In germline, CDR1 is SQVTM, CDR2 ANQGSEA. V lost 5 bases to trimming and J lost 2 bases, with 9 bases between them. CDR3 DNA sequence: TGCAGCGTTATTAGGGTTAACACTGAAGCTTTCTTT. This encodes CSVIRVNTEAFF.

This chain uses TRBV7-7 with TRBJ2-1; 11 bases line up with TRBD2. The CDR3 runs 15 residues. J gave up 4 bases and V 5 bases, and 4 bases lay outside the gene matches. Germline V CDR1 and CDR2: SSHAT, FNYEAQ (reference sequence). CDR3 in DNA: TGTGCCAGCAGCCCCGGGACTAGCGGATACAATGAGCAGTTCTTC. This gives the protein CASSPGTSGYNEQFF. Variable domain in full (rest from reference TRBV7-7 and TRBJ2-1): GAGVSQSPRYKVTKRGQDVTLRCDPISSHATLYWYQQALGQGPEFLTYFNYEAQPDKSGLPSDRFSAERPEGSISTLTIQRTEQRDSAMYRCASSPGTSGYNEQFFGPGTRLTVL.

The sample holds one count of this clone. The rearrangement uses TRBV28 and TRBJ1-4, with 8 bases fitting TRBD1. Germline CDR1 is MDHEN and CDR2 is SYDVKM. Trimming cost V 3 bases and J 4 bases; bases outside gene matches: 16. CDR3 length: 19 amino acids. The CDR3: CASSLFGTGGAWDNEKLFF. The CDR3 nucleotides are TGTGCCAGCAGTTTGTTCGGGACAGGAGGGGCGTGGGATAATGAAAAACTGTTTTTT.

The J gene is TRBJ2-3, the V gene TRBV6-6; possibly TRBD2 for D (6 bases). Germline CDR1 is MNHNY and CDR2 is SVGAGI (reference sequence). This CDR3 region has 13 residues. V was clipped by 8 bases and J by 5 bases, with 14 bases between them. The CDR3 region has the DNA TGTGCCAGCTTAGACGTGGGAGGAGATACGCAGTATTTT. Translated: CASLDVGGDTQYF.

In this sample, this clone turned up once. The rearrangement links TRBV9 to TRBJ1-2, with D possibly TRBD1 on 6 matching bases. V lost 4 bases to trimming and J lost 9 bases, with 16 bases between them. The CDR3 length is 13 residues. Germline V gene lookup returns CDR1 SGDLS and CDR2 YYNGEE. This CDR3 is CASSPGQFMSYTF. In nucleotides, the CDR3 is TGTGCCAGCAGCCCTGGACAGTTCATGAGCTACACCTTC.

This clone was recorded once. The V and J genes are TRBV27 and TRBJ2-7; TRBD1 or TRBD2 may be the D gene (5 bases each). This CDR3 contains 15 residues. V shed 6 bases and J shed 0 bases, with 15 bases lying between them. Germline CDR1 is MNHEY and CDR2 is SMNVEV (reference sequence). This CDR3 is CASRPGRVLSYEQYF. CDR3 sequence (DNA): TGTGCCAGCAGACCGGGACGGGTACTCTCCTACGAGCAGTACTTC.

The chain carries TRBV19 and TRBJ1-4, with 12 bases fitting TRBD1. V lost 6 bases and J lost 0; bases outside the gene matches: 11. This CDR3 is built from 19 residues. Germline CDR1 LNHDA, CDR2 SQIVND (reference sequence). This CDR3 is CASSPGQGAAVATNEKLFF. CDR3 coding DNA: TGTGCCAGTAGCCCGGGACAGGGGGCAGCCGTTGCAACTAATGAAAAACTGTTTTTT.

This clone was observed a single time. V and J are TRBV9 and TRBJ2-5; 8 positions agree with TRBD2. Per the germline V gene, CDR1 is SGDLS and CDR2 is YYNGEE. The CDR3 covers 17 residues. With 0 bases clipped from V and 3 bases from J, the junction kept 10 bases outside the gene matches. CDR3 region: CASSVAGGRGAEETQYF. The CDR3 nucleotides read TGTGCCAGCAGCGTAGCGGGGGGGAGAGGGGCGGAAGAGACCCAGTACTTC.